Here is one T cell receptor (beta chain) with its context. Its antigen is unidentified. PCR employed 60 Vbeta and 13 Jbeta primers. Sequencing was performed with immunoSEQ multiplex PCR; in TCRdb, only in-frame clones are kept and a portion is missing. The sample has 160,000 or so clones; around 79% are singletons. The sample originates from a study of cytomegalovirus exposure and HLA in healthy donors. Study details: Earlier sequencing of 150 million to 200 million T cells yielded 95 million to 120 million unique TCR beta sequences. Early released data comprised tens of millions of unique TCRs from HLA-typed donors.

Study outcomes and limitations: Among donors in an Asian-associated ancestry cluster, a later analysis reportedly found fewer N-insertions than the roughly 700-donor mean. TCR beta chains numbering under 200 were designated cytomegalovirus-associated.

The V segment lost 4 bases and the J segment 9 bases; nucleotides outside the gene matches: 18. The CDR3 runs to 16 residues. Germline-derived CDR1 and CDR2 are SGHDT and YYEEEE. The V gene is TRBV5-6, the J gene TRBJ2-7; TRBD2 agrees at 8 bases. This receptor was identified in a female donor in good health and CMV-seronegative. The source material was PBMCs. CDR3 loop: CASSPRAGGKGMGQYF. The CDR3 DNA follows: TGTGCCAGCAGCCCGAGGGCGGGGGGCAAGGGGATGGGGCAGTACTTC.